This T cell receptor beta chain was identified in a study of blood T cell repertoires in COVID-19. CDR3 size: 15 residues. The V gene's germline CDR1 is GTSNPN and CDR2 SVGIG (reference sequence). The ends were cut back, 3 bases at V and 3 bases at J, with 16 bases in the middle. TCRdb keeps only in-frame clones here, not all; method: immunoSEQ multiplex PCR. The table records about 180,000 clones, roughly 87% of them present only once. The V call is TRBV30, the J call TRBJ2-3, with a tentative D call TRBD2 (5 bases). The clonotype was recovered from a woman between 45 and 65 years old with acute or convalescent COVID-19. The specimen was peripheral blood. The chain's CDR3 is CAWSQTTGITDTQYF. CDR3 bases: TGTGCCTGGAGCCAAACCACCGGGATAACAGATACGCAGTATTTT.